This entry features one T cell receptor (beta chain) sequence. Clones were sequenced by immunoSEQ multiplex PCR, and TCRdb holds only the in-frame ones, with some missing. The sample has about 50,000 clones; about 93% are singletons. The data were taken from a study of T cell changes during pregnancy in multiple sclerosis. V shed 3 bases and J shed 3 bases, with 12 bases lying between them. The germline V gene encodes CDR1 SGHRS and CDR2 YFSETQ. The length of the CDR3 is 15 residues. The source material was CD4+ T cells from peripheral blood mononuclear cells, sampled after pregnancy. The clonotype originates from a female donor with multiple sclerosis, enrolled in a pregnancy study. The chain employs TRBV5-1 and TRBJ2-2, with D uncertain. The CDR3 nucleotides read TGCGCCAGCAGCTCGAGTTTAGTCGACACCGGGGAGCTGTTTTTT. Translating it yields CASSSSLVDTGELFF.